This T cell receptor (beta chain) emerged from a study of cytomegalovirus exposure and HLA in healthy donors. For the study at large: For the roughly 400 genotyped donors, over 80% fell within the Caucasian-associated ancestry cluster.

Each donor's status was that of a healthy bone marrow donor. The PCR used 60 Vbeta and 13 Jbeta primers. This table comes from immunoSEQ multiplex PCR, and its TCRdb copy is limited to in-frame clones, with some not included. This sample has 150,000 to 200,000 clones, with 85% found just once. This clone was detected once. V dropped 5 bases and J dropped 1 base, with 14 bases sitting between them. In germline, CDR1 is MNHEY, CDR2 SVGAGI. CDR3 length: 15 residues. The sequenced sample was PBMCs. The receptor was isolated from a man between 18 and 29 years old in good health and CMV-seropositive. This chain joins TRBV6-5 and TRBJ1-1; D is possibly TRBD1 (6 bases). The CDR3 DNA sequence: TGTGCCAGCAGTCGATCGACAGGAAAGAACACTGAAGCTTTCTTT. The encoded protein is CASSRSTGKNTEAFF.